Below, 5 T cell receptor beta chains from the same sample are listed, as sequenced in a study of T cell repertoires in cytomegalovirus infection. TCRdb recomputed calls from the reads with MiXCR, one row per CDR3 protein. The table includes over 450,000 distinct CDR3 sequences, approximately 10% detected once. The material sequenced was PBMCs. These receptors were taken from a human donor in good health (CMV status not recorded). Some clones in this sample may be carry-over from other donors' samples.

This clonotype was recorded at least ten times. The genes are TRBV7-3 and TRBJ2-3; 12 bases are a match to TRBD2. Germline CDR1 SGHTA, CDR2 FQGTGA. The CDR3 runs to 16 residues. Germline trimming cut 2 bases from V and 4 bases from J; bases unmatched to any gene: 4. In nucleotides, the CDR3 is TGTGCCAGCAGCTTACTAGCGGGAGGGCGGTCAGATACGCAGTATTTT. This encodes CASSLLAGGRSDTQYF. Full variable domain (outside the CDR3, taken from reference TRBV7-3 and TRBJ2-3): GAGVSQTPSNKVTEKGKYVELRCDPISGHTALYWYRQSLGQGPEFLIYFQGTGAADDSGLPNDRFFAVRPEGSVSTLKIQRTERGDSAVYLCASSLLAGGRSDTQYFGPGTRLTVL.

The rearrangement joins TRBV20-1 to TRBJ1-1; 9 bases agree with TRBD1. The CDR3 totals 12 residues. V lost 1 base and J lost 11; bases outside the gene matches: 5. Germline loops: CDR1 DFQATT, CDR2 SNEGSKA (reference sequence). In DNA form, the CDR3 reads TGCAGTGCTAGAGTACAGGACAGGGGTGCTTTCTTT. Amino acids: CSARVQDRGAFF.

This clonotype was observed a handful of times. The rearrangement uses TRBV4-2 and TRBJ2-1; unclear D gene. The CDR3 sequence is 16 residues long. Germline V lookup: CDR1 LGHNA, CDR2 YNFKEQ. V lost 1 base and J lost 0, with 10 bases in between. As DNA, the CDR3 is TGTGCCAGCAGCCAAGCGAGGAGTGACTCCTACAATGAGCAGTTCTTC. Its translation: CASSQARSDSYNEQFF.

This clonotype turned up a few times. This rearrangement joins TRBV5-1 to TRBJ2-3, with D perhaps matching TRBD1 or TRBD2 (5 bases each). CDR1 SGHRS and CDR2 YFSETQ come from the germline V gene. Trimming left V 4 bases short and J 3 bases short, with 15 bases between. The CDR3 sequence is 15 residues long. CDR3 region: CASSPREEGTDTQYF. The DNA of the CDR3 is TGCGCCAGCAGCCCGCGTGAAGAGGGGACAGATACGCAGTATTTT.

This clonotype was recorded many times. The rearrangement links TRBV7-2 to TRBJ2-5, with 7 bases that match TRBD1. The J segment lost 2 bases and the V segment lost 3 bases, leaving 6 bases of the junction unmatched. The germline V gene has CDR1 SGHTA and CDR2 FQGNSA. There are 15 residues in the CDR3. CDR3 coding DNA: TGTGCCAGCAGCTTTCGACGACAGGGACAAGAGACCCAGTACTTC. It codes for CASSFRRQGQETQYF.